The present entry profiles one T cell receptor (beta chain) with its context. Its specificity is unknown. This sample is drawn from a study of T-cell memory formation after mild COVID-19. Germline trimming cut 3 bases from V and 3 bases from J; bases unmatched to any gene: 9. CDR1 and CDR2 from the germline V gene are MGHDK and SYGVNS. The CDR3 contains 16 residues. The study's findings and limits: Some clones that responded were present in memory (sampled pre-infection), which suggests cross-reactive memory joined. While clones contracting from day 15 to 85 were balanced between CD4 and CD8, later expanders leaned CD4+.

MiXCR, applied by TCRdb to the 5' RACE reads, yields one record per CDR3 protein. The table lists about 350,000 distinct CDR3 sequences, 20% of them singletons. The sequencing sample was made of PBMCs or a T cell subset sorted from them (not recorded which). The rearrangement links TRBV25-1 to TRBJ2-5, with 8 bases that match TRBD1. This TCR came from a man aged 18 to 30 who had mild COVID-19 (a few samples of this study predate the infection). Cell type and time point are not known. The CDR3 DNA is TGTGCCAGCAGTGATGGGTATGCGACAGGGGAAGAGACCCAGTACTTC. Encoded protein: CASSDGYATGEETQYF. The entire variable domain, with the rest obtained from reference TRBV25-1 and TRBJ2-5, is as follows: EADIYQTPRYLVIGTGKKITLECSQTMGHDKMYWYQQDPGMELHLIHYSYGVNSTEKGDLSSESTVSRIRTEHFPLTLESARPSHTSQYLCASSDGYATGEETQYFGPGTRLLVL.